This TCR beta chain was profiled in a study of T cell repertoires in cytomegalovirus infection. Study-wide context: Public TCR beta signatures indicated both CMV infection and matching HLA type.

At least ten counts were recorded for this clonotype. Its specificity is not known. TCRdb re-called the reads with MiXCR, one entry per CDR3 protein. The sample carries 200,000 to 250,000 distinct CDR3 sequences, under 8.5% recorded once. Deletions cut 6 bases from V and 3 bases from J, with 12 bases between. Germline V lookup: CDR1 SGHDN, CDR2 FVKESK. This CDR3 is 13 amino acids long. Study-level points and caveats: HLA-C-restricted CMV-specific TCR beta clonotypes prevailed in the ex vivo response.

Sequenced: PBMCs. This receptor was obtained from a human donor in good health (CMV status not recorded). Some clones in this sample may be carry-over from other donors' samples. This chain links TRBV14 with TRBJ2-7; D gene ambiguous. The CDR3 loop is CASSLGLGYEQYF. The CDR3 DNA reads as TGTGCCAGCAGTCTAGGGCTGGGCTACGAGCAGTACTTC. Combining the CDR3 with reference TRBV14 and TRBJ2-7 gives the whole variable domain EAGVTQFPSHSVIEKGQTVTLRCDPISGHDNLYWYRRVMGKEIKFLLHFVKESKQDESGMPNNRFLAERTGGTYSTLKVQPAELEDSGVYFCASSLGLGYEQYFGPGTRLTVT.